Listed below are T cell receptor beta chains from one sample, sequenced in a study of blood T cell repertoires in COVID-19. The protocol was immunoSEQ multiplex PCR, while the TCRdb copy is restricted to in-frame clones and leaves out a portion. The sample lists more than 200,000 clones, 88% occurring once. The sample was PBMCs or T cells enriched from blood (not recorded which). Source of these receptors: a woman aged 25 to 39 who had been exposed to COVID-19. Each CDR3 is given with its conserved first and last residue. The D gene is left open where the match is weak. Clone size, where shown, is once, few, many, or a class for clones that have expanded.

TRBD1	NA	TRBV19	TRBJ1-4	CASSPMGQVNEKLFF	TGTGCCAGTAGTCCTATGGGACAGGTTAATGAAAAACTGTTTTTT
NA	few	TRBV30	TRBJ1-4	CAWSLGGASNEKLFF	TGTGCCTGGAGTCTAGGTGGGGCAAGTAATGAAAAACTGTTTTTT
NA	once	TRBV19	TRBJ2-5	CASGPGARETQYF	TGTGCCAGTGGGCCAGGGGCCAGGGAGACCCAGTACTTC
TRBD1	NA	TRBV14	TRBJ1-6	CASSQGQEGSPLHF	TGTGCCAGCAGCCAGGGACAGGAAGGGTCACCCCTCCACTTT
NA	NA	TRBV9	TRBJ1-3	CASSPNAGNSGNTIYF	TGTGCCAGCAGCCCCAATGCGGGGAACTCTGGAAACACCATATATTTT
TRBD1	NA	TRBV11-3	TRBJ2-3	CASSLRGGGTDTQYF	TGTGCCAGCAGCTTGAGAGGGGGCGGCACAGATACGCAGTATTTT
NA	once	TRBV30	TRBJ1-2	CACNQGAGYTF	TGTGCCTGCAACCAGGGCGCTGGCTACACCTTC
TRBD2	NA	TRBV10-3	TRBJ2-3	CASGGGNTQYF	TGTGCCAGCGGCGGGGGGAATACGCAGTATTTT
NA	NA	TRBV19	TRBJ2-7	CASSMEAGSAYEQYF	TGTGCCAGTAGTATGGAGGCAGGATCGGCCTACGAGCAGTACTTC
TRBD1	NA	TRBV5-4	TRBJ2-7	CASSLGTGGYEQYF	TGTGCCAGCAGCTTAGGTACAGGGGGCTACGAGCAGTACTTC
NA	NA	TRBV19	TRBJ1-2	CASRRSTGRRDYTF	TGTGCCAGTAGACGATCGACAGGCCGCCGTGACTACACCTTC
TRBD1	NA	TRBV7-9	TRBJ2-3	CASSTGQGSSTDTQYF	TGTGCCAGCAGCACGGGACAGGGGAGTAGCACAGATACGCAGTATTTT
TRBD2	NA	TRBV7-6	TRBJ2-1	CASSFSGGNEQFF	TGTGCCAGCAGCTTCTCGGGGGGCAATGAGCAGTTCTTC
TRBD2	NA	TRBV7-3	TRBJ2-1	CASSLKPLAGNNEQFF	TGTGCCAGCAGCTTAAAACCCCTAGCGGGTAACAATGAGCAGTTCTTC
NA	NA	TRBV28	TRBJ1-2	CASKAGQGNYGYTF	TGTGCCAGCAAGGCGGGGCAGGGAAACTATGGCTACACCTTC
NA	NA	TRBV27	TRBJ1-5	CASSLDGGGFQPQHF	TGTGCCAGCAGTTTAGATGGGGGGGGGTTTCAGCCCCAGCATTTT
NA	NA	TRBV18	TRBJ2-3	CASSYSTDTQYF	TGTGCCAGCTCCTACAGCACAGATACGCAGTATTTT
NA	NA	TRBV5-3	TRBJ1-1	CARSPQMGANTEAFF	TGTGCCAGAAGCCCCCAGATGGGGGCGAACACTGAAGCTTTCTTT
TRBD1	NA	TRBV9	TRBJ1-1	CASSEQGWRDTEAFF	TGTGCCAGCAGCGAACAGGGGTGGCGGGACACTGAAGCTTTCTTT
TRBD2	NA	TRBV27	TRBJ2-1	CASSLRGGRIPYREQFF	TGTGCCAGCAGTTTAAGGGGCGGGAGGATCCCATATCGGGAGCAGTTCTTC
NA	NA	TRBV11-2	TRBJ1-5	CASSLVGGVQPQHF	TGTGCCAGCAGCTTAGTCGGGGGGGTACAGCCCCAGCATTTT
TRBD1	NA	TRBV9	TRBJ1-5	CASSGNGDRAEPQHF	TGTGCCAGCAGCGGGAACGGGGACAGGGCGGAGCCCCAGCATTTT
NA	NA	TRBV7-2	TRBJ1-2	CASSLSTGVFYGYTF	TGTGCCAGCAGCTTATCGACAGGCGTATTCTATGGCTACACCTTC
TRBD1	NA	TRBV7-9	TRBJ1-2	CASSLDGTDYGYTF	TGTGCCAGCAGCTTAGATGGGACAGACTATGGCTACACCTTC
TRBD1	NA	TRBV6-5	TRBJ2-3	CASSYTRQGITDTQYF	TGTGCCAGCAGTTACACCCGACAGGGCATCACAGATACGCAGTATTTT